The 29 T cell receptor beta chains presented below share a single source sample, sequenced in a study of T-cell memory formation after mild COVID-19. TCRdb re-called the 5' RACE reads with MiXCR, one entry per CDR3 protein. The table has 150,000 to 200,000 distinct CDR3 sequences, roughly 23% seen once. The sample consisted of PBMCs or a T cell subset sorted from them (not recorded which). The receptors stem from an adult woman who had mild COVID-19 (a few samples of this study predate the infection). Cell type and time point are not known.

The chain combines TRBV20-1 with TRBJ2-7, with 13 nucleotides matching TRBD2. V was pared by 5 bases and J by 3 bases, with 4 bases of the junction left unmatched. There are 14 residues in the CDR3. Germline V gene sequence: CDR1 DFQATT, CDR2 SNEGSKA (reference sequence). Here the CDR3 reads CSARTSGGIYEQYF. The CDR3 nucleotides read TGCAGTGCTCGGACTAGCGGGGGAATCTACGAGCAGTACTTC.

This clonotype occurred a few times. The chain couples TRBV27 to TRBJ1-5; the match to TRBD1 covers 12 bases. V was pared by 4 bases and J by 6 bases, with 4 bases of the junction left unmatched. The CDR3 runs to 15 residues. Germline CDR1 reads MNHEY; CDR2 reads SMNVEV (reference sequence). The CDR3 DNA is TGTGCCAGCAGTTCTGGGACAGGGGGCACTCAGCCCCAGCATTTT. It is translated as CASSSGTGGTQPQHF.

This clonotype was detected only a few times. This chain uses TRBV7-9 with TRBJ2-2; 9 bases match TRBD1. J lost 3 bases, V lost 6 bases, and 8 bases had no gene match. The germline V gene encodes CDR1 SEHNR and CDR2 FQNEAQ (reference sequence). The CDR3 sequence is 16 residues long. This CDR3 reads CASRPRTGEDTGELFF. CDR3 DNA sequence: TGTGCCAGCAGACCTAGGACAGGGGAGGACACCGGGGAGCTGTTTTTT. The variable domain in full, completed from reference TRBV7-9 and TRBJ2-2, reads DTGVSQNPRHKITKRGQNVTFRCDPISEHNRLYWYRQTLGQGPEFLTYFQNEAQLEKSRLLSDRFSAERPKGSFSTLEIQRTEQGDSAMYLCASRPRTGEDTGELFFGEGSRLTVL.

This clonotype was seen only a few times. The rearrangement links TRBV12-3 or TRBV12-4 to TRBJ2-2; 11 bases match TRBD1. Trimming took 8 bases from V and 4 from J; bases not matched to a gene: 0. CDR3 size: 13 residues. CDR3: CASGTGGTGELFF. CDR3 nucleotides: TGTGCCAGCGGGACAGGGGGCACCGGGGAGCTGTTTTTT.

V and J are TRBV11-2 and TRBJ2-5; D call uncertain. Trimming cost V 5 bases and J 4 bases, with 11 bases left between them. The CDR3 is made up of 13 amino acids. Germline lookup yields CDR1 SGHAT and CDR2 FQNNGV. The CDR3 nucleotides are TGTGCCAGCAGCGGTTCTACTGCAGAGACCCAGTACTTC. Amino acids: CASSGSTAETQYF.

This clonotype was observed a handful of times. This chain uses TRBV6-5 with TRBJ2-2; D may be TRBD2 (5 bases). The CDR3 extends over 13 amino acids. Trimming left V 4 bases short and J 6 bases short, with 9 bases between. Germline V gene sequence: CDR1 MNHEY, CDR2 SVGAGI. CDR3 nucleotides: TGTGCCAGCAGTTTGAGGGCGCCCGGGGAGCTGTTTTTT. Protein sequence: CASSLRAPGELFF.

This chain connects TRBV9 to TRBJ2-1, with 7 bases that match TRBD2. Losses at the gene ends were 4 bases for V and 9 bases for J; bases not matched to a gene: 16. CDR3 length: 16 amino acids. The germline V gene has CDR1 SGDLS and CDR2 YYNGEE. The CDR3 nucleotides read TGTGCCAGCAGCCCCCGGGACTACGTCAACGTCCGTGAGCAGTTCTTC. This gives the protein CASSPRDYVNVREQFF.

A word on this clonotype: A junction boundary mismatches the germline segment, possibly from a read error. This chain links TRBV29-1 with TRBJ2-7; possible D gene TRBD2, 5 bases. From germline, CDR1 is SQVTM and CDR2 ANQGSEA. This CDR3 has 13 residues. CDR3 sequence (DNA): TGCAGCGTTGTTCGGGAAGGAACCTACCAGCAGTACTTC. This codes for CSVVREGTYQQYF.

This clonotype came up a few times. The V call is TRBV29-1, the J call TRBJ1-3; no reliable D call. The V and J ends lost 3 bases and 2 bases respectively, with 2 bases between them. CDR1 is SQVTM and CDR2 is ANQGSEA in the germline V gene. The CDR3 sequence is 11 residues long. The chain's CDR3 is CSVDAGNTIYF. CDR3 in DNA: TGCAGCGTTGACGCTGGAAACACCATATATTTT.

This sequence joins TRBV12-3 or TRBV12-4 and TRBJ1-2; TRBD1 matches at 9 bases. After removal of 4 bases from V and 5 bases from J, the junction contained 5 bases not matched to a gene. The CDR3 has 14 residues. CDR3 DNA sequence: TGTGCCAGCAGTTCCGGGACAGGGATTTATGGCTACACCTTC. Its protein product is CASSSGTGIYGYTF.

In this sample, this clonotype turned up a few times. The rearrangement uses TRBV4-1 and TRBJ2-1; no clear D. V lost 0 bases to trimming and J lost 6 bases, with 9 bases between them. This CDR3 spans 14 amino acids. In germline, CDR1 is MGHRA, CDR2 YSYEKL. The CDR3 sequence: CASSQERQPNEQFF. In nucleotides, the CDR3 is TGCGCCAGCAGCCAAGAGCGGCAGCCCAATGAGCAGTTCTTC.

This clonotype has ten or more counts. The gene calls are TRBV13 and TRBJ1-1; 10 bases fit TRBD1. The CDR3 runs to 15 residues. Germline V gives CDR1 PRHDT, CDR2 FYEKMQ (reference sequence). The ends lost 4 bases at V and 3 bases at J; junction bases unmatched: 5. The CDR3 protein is CASSSTGTGDTEAFF. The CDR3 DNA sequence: TGTGCCAGCAGCTCGACCGGGACAGGGGACACTGAAGCTTTCTTT.

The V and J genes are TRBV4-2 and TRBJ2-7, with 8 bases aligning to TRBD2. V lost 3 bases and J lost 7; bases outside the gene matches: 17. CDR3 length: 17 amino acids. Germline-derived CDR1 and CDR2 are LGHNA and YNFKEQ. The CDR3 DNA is TGTGCCAGCAGCCAGGCGGCCGGGGGAGCGGGAGTAAGTGAGCAGTACTTC. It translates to CASSQAAGGAGVSEQYF.

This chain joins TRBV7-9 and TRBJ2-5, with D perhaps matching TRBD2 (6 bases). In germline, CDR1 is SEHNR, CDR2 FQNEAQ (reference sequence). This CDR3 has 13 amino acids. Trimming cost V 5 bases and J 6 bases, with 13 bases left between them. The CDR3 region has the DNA TGTGCCAGCAGCCATTCTAGCGAGAAGACCCAGTACTTC. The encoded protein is CASSHSSEKTQYF.

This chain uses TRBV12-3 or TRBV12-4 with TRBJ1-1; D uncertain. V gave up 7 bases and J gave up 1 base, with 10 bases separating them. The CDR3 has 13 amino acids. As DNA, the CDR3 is TGTGCCAGCATTCCAACCAGGAACACTGAAGCTTTCTTT. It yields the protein CASIPTRNTEAFF.

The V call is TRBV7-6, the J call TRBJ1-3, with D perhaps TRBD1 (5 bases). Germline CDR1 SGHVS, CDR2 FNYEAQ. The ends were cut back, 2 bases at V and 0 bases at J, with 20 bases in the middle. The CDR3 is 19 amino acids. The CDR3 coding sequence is TGTGCCAGCAGCTTAATAGTTTGGGACCCCGGACACTCTGGAAACACCATATATTTT. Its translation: CASSLIVWDPGHSGNTIYF.

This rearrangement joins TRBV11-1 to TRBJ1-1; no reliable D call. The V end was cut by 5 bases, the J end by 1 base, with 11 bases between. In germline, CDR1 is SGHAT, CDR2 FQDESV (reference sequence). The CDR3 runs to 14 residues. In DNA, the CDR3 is TGTGCCAGCAGCGTGGACGGCCCGAACACTGAAGCTTTCTTT. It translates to CASSVDGPNTEAFF.

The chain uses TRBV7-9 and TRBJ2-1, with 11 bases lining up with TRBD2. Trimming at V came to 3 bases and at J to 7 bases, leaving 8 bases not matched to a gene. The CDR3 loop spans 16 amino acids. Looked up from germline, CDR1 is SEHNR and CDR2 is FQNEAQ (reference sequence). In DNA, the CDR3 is TGTGCCAGCAGCTTCAGTGTCACTAGCGGGGGTAATGAGCAGTTCTTC. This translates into CASSFSVTSGGNEQFF. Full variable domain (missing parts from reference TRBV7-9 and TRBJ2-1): DTGVSQNPRHKITKRGQNVTFRCDPISEHNRLYWYRQTLGQGPEFLTYFQNEAQLEKSRLLSDRFSAERPKGSFSTLEIQRTEQGDSAMYLCASSFSVTSGGNEQFFGPGTRLTVL.

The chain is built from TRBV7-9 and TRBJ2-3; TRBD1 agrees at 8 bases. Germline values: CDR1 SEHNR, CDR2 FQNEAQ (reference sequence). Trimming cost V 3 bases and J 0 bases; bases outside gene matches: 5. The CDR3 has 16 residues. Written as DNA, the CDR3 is TGTGCCAGCAGCTTGAGGACAGGGCCTAGCACAGATACGCAGTATTTT. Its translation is CASSLRTGPSTDTQYF.

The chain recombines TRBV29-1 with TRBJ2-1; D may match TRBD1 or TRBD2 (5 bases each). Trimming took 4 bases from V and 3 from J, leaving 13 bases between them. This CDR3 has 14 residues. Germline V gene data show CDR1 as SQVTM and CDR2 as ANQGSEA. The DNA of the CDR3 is TGCAGCGTTGGCAGGGACCTTAGCTACAATGAGCAGTTCTTC. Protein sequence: CSVGRDLSYNEQFF.

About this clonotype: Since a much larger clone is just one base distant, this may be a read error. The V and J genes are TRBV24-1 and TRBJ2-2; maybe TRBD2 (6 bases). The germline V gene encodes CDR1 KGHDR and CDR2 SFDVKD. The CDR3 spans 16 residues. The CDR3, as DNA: TGTGCCACCAGTTTAATTTCGGGGGTCGACACCGGGGAGCTGCTTTTT. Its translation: CATSLISGVDTGELLF.

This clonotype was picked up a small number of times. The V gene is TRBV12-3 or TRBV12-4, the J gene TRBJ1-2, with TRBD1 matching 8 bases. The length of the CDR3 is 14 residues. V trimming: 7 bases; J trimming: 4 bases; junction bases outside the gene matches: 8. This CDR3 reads CASTASGTGYGYTF. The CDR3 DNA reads TGTGCCAGCACCGCATCCGGGACAGGCTATGGCTACACCTTC.

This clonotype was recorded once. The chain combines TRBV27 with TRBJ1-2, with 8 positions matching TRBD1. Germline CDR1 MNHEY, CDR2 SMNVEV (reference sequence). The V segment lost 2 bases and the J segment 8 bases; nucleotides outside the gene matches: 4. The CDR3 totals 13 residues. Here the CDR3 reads CASSLRTGTGYTF. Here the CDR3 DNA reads TGTGCCAGCAGTTTAAGGACAGGGACAGGCTACACCTTC.

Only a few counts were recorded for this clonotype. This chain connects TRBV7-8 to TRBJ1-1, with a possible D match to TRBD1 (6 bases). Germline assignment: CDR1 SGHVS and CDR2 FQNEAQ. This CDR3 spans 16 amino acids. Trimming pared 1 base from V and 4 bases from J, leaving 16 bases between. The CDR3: CASSLEGIQGTTEAFF. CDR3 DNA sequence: TGTGCCAGCAGCTTAGAGGGAATACAGGGTACCACTGAAGCTTTCTTT.

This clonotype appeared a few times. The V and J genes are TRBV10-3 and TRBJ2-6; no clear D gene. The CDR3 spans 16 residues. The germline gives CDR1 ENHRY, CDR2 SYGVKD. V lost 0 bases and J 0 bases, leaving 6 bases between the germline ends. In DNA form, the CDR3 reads TGTGCCATCAGTGAGTCACAGAGCTCTGGGGCCAACGTCCTGACTTTC. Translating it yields CAISESQSSGANVLTF.

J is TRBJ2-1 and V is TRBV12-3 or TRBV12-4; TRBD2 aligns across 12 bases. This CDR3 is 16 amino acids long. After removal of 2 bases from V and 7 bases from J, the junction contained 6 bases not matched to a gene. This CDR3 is CASSLLAGGPVNEQFF. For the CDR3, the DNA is TGTGCCAGCAGTTTACTAGCGGGAGGGCCTGTGAATGAGCAGTTCTTC.

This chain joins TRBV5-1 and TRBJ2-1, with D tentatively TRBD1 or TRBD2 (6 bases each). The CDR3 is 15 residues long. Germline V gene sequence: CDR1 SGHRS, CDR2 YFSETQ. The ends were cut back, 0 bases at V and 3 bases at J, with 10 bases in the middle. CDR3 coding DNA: TGCGCCAGCAGCTTGGTGGGGGGCCACTACAATGAGCAGTTCTTC. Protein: CASSLVGGHYNEQFF.

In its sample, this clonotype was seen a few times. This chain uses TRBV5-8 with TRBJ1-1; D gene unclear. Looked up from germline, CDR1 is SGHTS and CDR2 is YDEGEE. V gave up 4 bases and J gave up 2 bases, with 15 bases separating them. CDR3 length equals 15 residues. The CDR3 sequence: CASSDQRWGNTEAFF. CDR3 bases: TGTGCCAGCAGCGACCAACGGTGGGGAAACACTGAAGCTTTCTTT.

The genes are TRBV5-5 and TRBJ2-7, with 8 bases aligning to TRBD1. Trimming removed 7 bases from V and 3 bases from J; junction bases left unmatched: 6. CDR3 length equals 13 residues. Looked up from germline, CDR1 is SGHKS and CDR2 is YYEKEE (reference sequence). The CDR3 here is CASLDGQGYEQYF. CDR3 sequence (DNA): TGTGCCAGCTTGGACGGACAGGGCTACGAGCAGTACTTC. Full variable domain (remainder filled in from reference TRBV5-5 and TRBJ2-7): DAGVTQSPTHLIKTRGQQVTLRCSPISGHKSVSWYQQVLGQGPQFIFQYYEKEERGRGNFPDRFSARQFPNYSSELNVNALLLGDSALYLCASLDGQGYEQYFGPGTRLTVT.